Each of the 10 T cell receptor beta chains below was sequenced from the same sample in a study of T cell responses to AZD1222 COVID-19 vaccine. Sequencing used immunoSEQ multiplex PCR; TCRdb keeps in-frame clones, though not all of them. This table holds more than 150,000 clones, approximately 90% found once. The specimen was peripheral blood, collected on day 0 of AZD1222 vaccination. The source is an adult in good health.

The CDR3 nucleotides read TGTGCCAGCAGCGAGGGGGGACCCAATAGCAATCAGCCCCAGCATTTT. It is translated as CASSEGGPNSNQPQHF. This sequence joins TRBV9 and TRBJ1-5, with D possibly matching TRBD1 (6 bases). This CDR3 is built from 16 residues. Germline CDR1 and CDR2: SGDLS and YYNGEE. The V and J ends lost 3 bases and 0 bases respectively, with 13 bases between them.

This clone was counted a few times. This chain uses TRBV3-1 (or the pseudogene TRBV3-2) with TRBJ2-7; possible D gene TRBD1, 5 bases. The CDR3 totals 14 residues. Germline V CDR1 and CDR2: LGHDT, YNNKEL (reference sequence). V gave up 5 bases and J gave up 4 bases, with 15 bases separating them. Written as DNA, the CDR3 is TGTGCCAGCAGCGGTGCATTGGGGCGATACGAGCAGTACTTC. The encoded protein is CASSGALGRYEQYF.

The rearrangement links TRBV18 to TRBJ2-1; 9 bases are shared with TRBD1. The CDR3 is 16 residues long. Germline trimming cut 3 bases from V and 6 bases from J; bases unmatched to any gene: 9. CDR1 is KGHSH, CDR2 LQKENI, per germline. The CDR3 sequence is CASSPTGQGLGNEQFF. Here the CDR3 DNA reads TGTGCCAGCTCACCTACGGGACAGGGCTTGGGCAATGAGCAGTTCTTC.

This chain connects TRBV5-1 to TRBJ2-5; possibly TRBD2 for D (6 bases). V was clipped by 0 bases and J by 2 bases, with 11 bases between them. Per the germline V gene, CDR1 is SGHRS and CDR2 is YFSETQ. The CDR3 is 15 residues long. The chain's CDR3 is CASSLVSGEQETQYF. In DNA form, the CDR3 reads TGCGCCAGCAGCTTGGTTAGCGGAGAACAAGAGACCCAGTACTTC.

This clone was recorded only once. The V call is TRBV16, the J call TRBJ1-5, with 7 bases identical to TRBD1. This CDR3 comprises 15 residues. Germline loops: CDR1 KGHSY, CDR2 FQNENV. V was pared by 0 bases and J by 7 bases, with 6 bases of the junction left unmatched. The CDR3 region has the DNA TGTGCCAGCAGCCAATCCCCCCAGGGGGGCCAGCCCCAGCATTTT. Translating gives CASSQSPQGGQPQHF. The whole variable domain, remainder taken from reference TRBV16 and TRBJ1-5, is GEEVAQTPKHLVRGEGQKAKLYCAPIKGHSYVFWYQQVLKNEFKFLISFQNENVFDETGMPKERFSAKCLPNSPCSLEIQATKLEDSAVYFCASSQSPQGGQPQHFGDGTRLSIL.

The chain employs TRBV6-5 and TRBJ1-1; TRBD1 matches 7 bases. This CDR3 is 11 amino acids long. The junction had 7 bases not matched to a gene; V was cut back by 8 bases and J by 10 bases. Per germline, CDR1 MNHEY and CDR2 SVGAGI. CDR3 sequence (DNA): TGTGCCAGCCCGGGACAGCTAACAGCTTTCTTT. It encodes CASPGQLTAFF.

The CDR3 DNA is TGTGCCAGCAGGCCGACTAGTTTAAATGAGCAGTTCTTC. It codes for CASRPTSLNEQFF. The rearrangement links TRBV27 to TRBJ2-1, with D perhaps TRBD2 (6 bases). The CDR3 contains 13 residues. Trimming pared 6 bases from V and 7 bases from J, leaving 13 bases between. Germline V gives CDR1 MNHEY, CDR2 SMNVEV (reference sequence).

The chain carries TRBV2 and TRBJ2-7; no clear D gene. The V gene's germline CDR1 is SNHLY and CDR2 FYNNEI. This CDR3 spans 14 amino acids. V lost 1 base to trimming and J lost 3 bases, with 10 bases between them. This chain's CDR3 is CASSEGPESYEQYF. CDR3 DNA: TGTGCCAGCAGTGAAGGGCCAGAAAGCTACGAGCAGTACTTC.

The count of this clone is one. J is TRBJ1-2 and V is TRBV2; D gene ambiguous. This CDR3 is built from 12 residues. Germline loops: CDR1 SNHLY, CDR2 FYNNEI. Trimming pared 7 bases from V and 7 bases from J, leaving 13 bases between. The CDR3 nucleotides are TGTGCCAGCACGGTCCTTCGGGGTGGCTACACCTTC. Its translation is CASTVLRGGYTF.

In this sample, this clone turned up once. The chain has TRBV6-4 and TRBJ2-4; TRBD2 matches at 7 bases. V trimming: 3 bases; J trimming: 6 bases; junction bases outside the gene matches: 8. The CDR3 loop spans 15 amino acids. The germline V gene has CDR1 MRHNA and CDR2 SNTAGT. CDR3 in DNA: TGTGCCAGCAGTGAAGAAGCGGGGCCCCCAAACATTCAGTACTTC. This codes for CASSEEAGPPNIQYF.